The 17 T cell receptor beta chains below were found in one sample sequenced in a study of a mutant IDH1 vaccine in newly diagnosed glioma. Time point meaning: baseline, week 1 (first vaccination visit). Noted treatment: pre-vaccination baseline after standard-of-care therapy. The table came from immunoSEQ multiplex PCR; TCRdb's copy has only in-frame clones and leaves some out. Of 75,000 to 100,000 clones listed, roughly four fifths are singletons. Material: PBMCs, obtained from a glioma patient treated with radiotherapy, temozolomide or both. The receptors shown here come from a man between 40 and 49 years old with glioma. Some clones in this sample may be carry-over from other donors' samples.

The rearrangement links TRBV19 to TRBJ1-5; D may be TRBD1 (5 bases). The ends were cut back, 10 bases at V and 4 bases at J, with 14 bases in the middle. The CDR3 runs to 13 residues. In germline, CDR1 is LNHDA, CDR2 SQIVND (reference sequence). DNA for the CDR3: TGTGCCACCCGGCGGGGCCGAAATCAGCCCCAGCATTTT. Protein sequence: CATRRGRNQPQHF.

The J gene is TRBJ2-2, the V gene TRBV4-2; maybe TRBD1 (5 bases). CDR1 and CDR2 (germline): LGHNA, YNFKEQ. The ends were cut back, 4 bases at V and 6 bases at J, with 12 bases in the middle. The CDR3 extends over 14 amino acids. CDR3 protein: CASSPGLLAGELFF. The CDR3 DNA reads TGTGCCAGCAGCCCAGGGTTGCTCGCCGGGGAGCTGTTTTTT.

The gene calls are TRBV10-2 and TRBJ2-3; D unclear. The V and J ends lost 6 bases and 2 bases respectively, with 15 bases between them. CDR1 and CDR2 from the germline V gene are WSHSY and SAAADI. The CDR3 extends over 15 amino acids. Here the CDR3 DNA reads TGCGCCAGCAGAGCTCTAGAGCTCCTCACAGATACGCAGTATTTT. Translated, it gives CASRALELLTDTQYF.

The V and J genes are TRBV27 and TRBJ1-1; 8 bases fit TRBD1. V gave up 6 bases and J gave up 3 bases; unmatched junction bases: 6. The length of the CDR3 is 14 residues. The germline V gene has CDR1 MNHEY and CDR2 SMNVEV (reference sequence). The CDR3 spells CASRHRGRDTEAFF. For the CDR3, the DNA is TGTGCCAGCAGGCACAGGGGGAGAGACACTGAAGCTTTCTTT.

The chain is built from TRBV2 and TRBJ2-5; either TRBD1 or TRBD2 may supply D (6 bases each). V lost 4 bases to trimming and J lost 5 bases, with 14 bases between them. This CDR3 spans 14 amino acids. CDR1 is SNHLY and CDR2 is FYNNEI in the germline V gene. CDR3 sequence: CASSVEGVMETQYF. The CDR3 DNA is TGTGCCAGCAGTGTGGAGGGGGTCATGGAGACCCAGTACTTC.

The chain has TRBV5-1 and TRBJ2-2, with a tentative D call TRBD1 (6 bases). CDR3 length: 13 amino acids. CDR1 is SGHRS, CDR2 YFSETQ, per germline. Trimming cost V 4 bases and J 6 bases, with 10 bases left between them. The CDR3 nucleotides are TGCGCCAGCAGCCCCACAGGGCCCGGGGAGCTGTTTTTT. As protein: CASSPTGPGELFF.

The V gene is TRBV7-9, the J gene TRBJ2-1; D perhaps matches TRBD2 (6 bases). V lost 4 bases, J lost 6 bases, and 13 bases lay in between. In germline, CDR1 is SEHNR, CDR2 FQNEAQ (reference sequence). The CDR3 has 14 residues. This chain's CDR3 is CASSWGGYGNEQFF. DNA of the CDR3: TGTGCCAGCAGCTGGGGAGGATATGGCAATGAGCAGTTCTTC.

CDR3 DNA: TGTGCCAGCGGGGGTACACGGAGCTCCTACGAGCAGTACTTC. As protein: CASGGTRSSYEQYF. The chain carries TRBV6-5 and TRBJ2-7, with D possibly called TRBD1 or TRBD2 (5 bases each). The CDR3 is 14 amino acids. Germline CDR1 and CDR2: MNHEY and SVGAGI. Trimming took 8 bases from V and 0 from J, leaving 14 bases between them.

This clone was counted between two and nine times. The rearrangement uses TRBV12-5 and TRBJ2-7, with D perhaps being TRBD1 or TRBD2 (6 bases each). There are 12 residues in the CDR3. Germline loops: CDR1 LGHNT, CDR2 FRNRAP. Trimming removed 6 bases from V and 2 bases from J, with 8 bases in between. CDR3: CASGEGAYEQYF. The DNA of the CDR3 is TGTGCTAGTGGGGAGGGGGCCTACGAGCAGTACTTC.

Here the CDR3 reads CASSDPATNEKLFF. The CDR3 nucleotides are TGTGCCAGCAGTGATCCGGCAACTAATGAAAAACTGTTTTTT. The chain couples TRBV6-1 to TRBJ1-4; the D is unclear. CDR1 MNHNS and CDR2 SASEGT come from the germline V gene. The CDR3 totals 14 residues. Trimming took 3 bases from V and 0 from J, leaving 5 bases between them.

The gene calls are TRBV30 and TRBJ2-7; tentative D call: TRBD2 (5 bases). Germline CDR1 is GTSNPN and CDR2 is SVGIG (reference sequence). V lost 0 bases and J 7 bases, leaving 10 bases between the germline ends. The CDR3 consists of 12 residues. The CDR3 region is CAWSVAAPEQYF. In DNA, the CDR3 is TGTGCCTGGAGTGTAGCGGCCCCAGAGCAGTACTTC.

V gene TRBV14 combines with J gene TRBJ1-6; 7 bases agree with TRBD1. The CDR3 is 13 amino acids. From germline, CDR1 is SGHDN and CDR2 FVKESK. V lost 2 bases to trimming and J lost 11 bases; unmatched junction nucleotides: 3. The CDR3 DNA sequence: TGTGCCAGCAGCCAACAGGGGGTAGCACCCCTCCACTTT. Amino acid sequence: CASSQQGVAPLHF.

The chain recombines TRBV14 with TRBJ2-4; 9 nucleotides line up with TRBD1. V shed 3 bases and J 8 bases; nucleotides not matched to a gene: 2. This CDR3 spans 13 amino acids. CDR1 SGHDN and CDR2 FVKESK come from the germline V gene. The CDR3, as DNA: TGTGCCAGCAGCCAGGGACAGGGTGACATTCAGTACTTC. Residues: CASSQGQGDIQYF.

This sequence joins TRBV4-1 and TRBJ2-5; 10 positions match TRBD2. V gave up 1 base and J gave up 0 bases; unmatched junction bases: 5. Germline V gives CDR1 MGHRA, CDR2 YSYEKL. CDR3 size: 17 residues. The CDR3 loop reads CASSQVLAGADQETQYF. CDR3 coding DNA: TGCGCCAGCAGCCAAGTTCTAGCGGGGGCCGACCAAGAGACCCAGTACTTC.

This clone was found once. The CDR3 region has the DNA TGCGCCAGCAGCCAAGGAGCTAGGACAGGGCGTGAAGCTTTCTTT. Translation gives CASSQGARTGREAFF. The V gene is TRBV4-1, the J gene TRBJ1-1; TRBD1 matches 8 bases. The length of the CDR3 is 15 residues. CDR1 and CDR2 from the germline V gene are MGHRA and YSYEKL. Unmatched junction bases numbered 8, after V lost 1 base and J lost 7 bases.

This chain links TRBV10-1 with TRBJ2-3, with TRBD1 matching 10 bases. Germline V lookup: CDR1 WNHNN, CDR2 SYGVQD (reference sequence). V trimming: 0 bases; J trimming: 5 bases; junction bases outside the gene matches: 8. This CDR3 comprises 17 residues. The chain's CDR3 is CASSESGGQGGIDTQYF. The CDR3 nucleotides read TGCGCCAGCAGTGAGTCCGGCGGACAGGGGGGAATAGATACGCAGTATTTT.

This clone was recorded once. The rearrangement links TRBV29-1 to TRBJ2-5; 9 bases align to TRBD2. Germline trimming cut 4 bases from V and 5 bases from J; bases unmatched to any gene: 8. Per germline, CDR1 SQVTM and CDR2 ANQGSEA. This CDR3 has 14 residues. The CDR3 loop reads CSVAGTSKWETQYF. The CDR3 DNA follows: TGCAGCGTTGCCGGGACTAGCAAATGGGAGACCCAGTACTTC.